One sample yielded the 20 T cell receptor beta chains listed below, sequenced in a study of blood T cell repertoires in COVID-19. Only in-frame clones appear in the TCRdb table, and some are missing; sequencing was by immunoSEQ multiplex PCR. Of around 270,000 clones in the sample, around four fifths were seen once. Sequenced material: peripheral blood. These receptors were obtained from a man aged 55 to 70 with acute or convalescent COVID-19.

The V call is TRBV10-3, the J call TRBJ2-5; TRBD1 matches at 8 bases. The CDR3 loop spans 14 amino acids. V trimming: 1 base; J trimming: 2 bases; junction bases outside the gene matches: 0. Germline-derived CDR1 and CDR2 are ENHRY and SYGVKD. CDR3 DNA: TGTGCCATCAGTGAGTGGACAGGGCAAGAGACCCAGTACTTC. Encoded protein: CAISEWTGQETQYF.

This chain links TRBV28 with TRBJ1-6; TRBD1 is a possible D gene (5 bases). Looked up from germline, CDR1 is MDHEN and CDR2 is SYDVKM. Trimming shortened V by 3 bases and J by 7 bases, and 7 bases separated the two germline ends. The CDR3 runs 13 residues. The CDR3 DNA sequence: TGTGCCAGCAGTTTTACAGGCAATTCACCCCTCCACTTT. This encodes CASSFTGNSPLHF.

This clone has a handful of counts. J is TRBJ2-1 and V is TRBV18; maybe TRBD2 (5 bases). Germline V gene sequence: CDR1 KGHSH, CDR2 LQKENI. The CDR3 spans 15 residues. The V end lost 0 bases, the J end lost 6 bases, and 12 bases lay between the germline ends. CDR3 amino acids: CASSPPSLASNEQFF. CDR3 nucleotide sequence: TGTGCCAGCTCACCACCGTCGCTAGCAAGCAATGAGCAGTTCTTC.

The CDR3 DNA sequence: TGTGCCAGCAACGGCCCGGGAGGGACTGTAGAAAAACTGTTTTTT. It is translated as CASNGPGGTVEKLFF. This chain joins TRBV6-4 and TRBJ1-4; tentatively, D is TRBD1 (5 bases). This CDR3 region has 15 residues. Germline V gene sequence: CDR1 MRHNA, CDR2 SNTAGT. V lost 7 bases to trimming and J lost 8 bases, with 20 bases between them.

The J gene is TRBJ1-3, the V gene TRBV5-6; unclear D gene. CDR3 length equals 16 residues. Trimming took 2 bases from V and 0 from J, leaving 12 bases between them. Germline V lookup: CDR1 SGHDT, CDR2 YYEEEE. Here the CDR3 reads CASSLLPQSSGNTIYF. The CDR3 coding sequence is TGTGCCAGCAGCTTACTCCCACAGAGCTCTGGAAACACCATATATTTT. The full variable domain, rest sourced from reference TRBV5-6 and TRBJ1-3, is DAGVTQSPTHLIKTRGQQVTLRCSPKSGHDTVSWYQQALGQGPQFIFQYYEEEERQRGNFPDRFSGHQFPNYSSELNVNALLLGDSALYLCASSLLPQSSGNTIYFGEGSWLTVV.

The chain uses TRBV27 and TRBJ2-2; 8 bases fit TRBD2. The CDR3 has 15 residues. The V and J ends lost 6 bases and 4 bases, in that order; junction bases with no gene match: 7. CDR1 is MNHEY and CDR2 is SMNVEV in the germline V gene (reference sequence). The CDR3 region has the DNA TGTGCCAGCAGCCTCGGGGGGGCGGGCACCGGGGAGCTGTTTTTT. It codes for CASSLGGAGTGELFF.

This chain joins TRBV7-9 and TRBJ2-7; 12 positions match TRBD2. The germline gives CDR1 SEHNR, CDR2 FQNEAQ (reference sequence). Trimming took 5 bases from V and 3 from J; bases not matched to a gene: 2. The CDR3 consists of 14 residues. Written as DNA, the CDR3 is TGTGCCAGCAGCGGACTAGCGGGGATCTACGAGCAGTACTTC. It is translated as CASSGLAGIYEQYF.

The rearrangement joins TRBV6-5 to TRBJ1-5; D is unresolved. The germline V and J ends were trimmed by 6 bases and 4 bases, with 16 bases remaining between them. This CDR3 is built from 15 residues. From germline, CDR1 is MNHEY and CDR2 SVGAGI. CDR3 bases: TGTGCCAGCAGCCCGGGAGGTGGGCAGAATCAGCCCCAGCATTTT. Encoded protein: CASSPGGGQNQPQHF.

The gene calls are TRBV10-3 and TRBJ2-3; D perhaps matches TRBD2 (6 bases). Germline CDR1 ENHRY, CDR2 SYGVKD. With 0 bases removed from V and 1 base from J, the gap between germline ends came to 11 bases. CDR3 length: 16 amino acids. The CDR3: CAISESKGLGTDTQYF. The CDR3 nucleotides read TGTGCCATCAGTGAGTCGAAGGGACTCGGCACAGATACGCAGTATTTT.

This chain links TRBV2 with TRBJ2-5, with 7 positions matching TRBD1. V gave up 3 bases and J gave up 2 bases; unmatched junction bases: 3. Germline assignment: CDR1 SNHLY and CDR2 FYNNEI. The CDR3 covers 14 residues. Here the CDR3 reads CASSDFRGQETQYF. Written as DNA, the CDR3 is TGTGCCAGCAGTGATTTCAGGGGGCAAGAGACCCAGTACTTC.

The V and J genes are TRBV5-6 and TRBJ2-5; TRBD1 matches at 11 bases. Unmatched junction bases numbered 4, after V lost 0 bases and J lost 3 bases. Looked up from germline, CDR1 is SGHDT and CDR2 is YYEEEE. This CDR3 has 16 amino acids. The CDR3 loop is CASSLVGGQGEETQYF. Here the CDR3 DNA reads TGTGCCAGCAGCTTGGTGGGGGGACAGGGGGAAGAGACCCAGTACTTC.

This clone was seen just once. This sequence joins TRBV5-8 and TRBJ2-7, with unresolved D. The CDR3 runs to 17 residues. From germline, CDR1 is SGHTS and CDR2 YDEGEE. V was trimmed by 3 bases and J by 2 bases, leaving 21 bases between them. The CDR3 here is CASSSRRLGGRTYEQYF. CDR3 sequence (DNA): TGTGCCAGCAGCTCGAGACGGTTAGGCGGTCGGACCTACGAGCAGTACTTC.

V is TRBV5-1 and J is TRBJ2-3; TRBD1 matches 7 bases. The CDR3 loop spans 14 amino acids. V was clipped by 4 bases and J by 2 bases; unmatched bases: 4. Germline CDR1 and CDR2: SGHRS and YFSETQ. The CDR3 sequence is CASSGGQFTDTQYF. In nucleotides, the CDR3 is TGCGCCAGCAGCGGGGGACAGTTCACAGATACGCAGTATTTT.

The chain couples TRBV6-6 to TRBJ2-2, with a possible D match to TRBD1 (5 bases). Trimming pared 6 bases from V and 1 base from J, leaving 15 bases between. Germline CDR1 reads MNHNY; CDR2 reads SVGAGI (reference sequence). This CDR3 has 16 residues. CDR3 sequence (DNA): TGTGCCAGCAGGACCCGACAGAAATTGAACACCGGGGAGCTGTTTTTT. It is translated as CASRTRQKLNTGELFF.

The table lists this clone with a few counts. In DNA, the CDR3 is TGTGCCAGCAGCCAAGGGACAGGGGCCGGGGAGCTGTTTTTT. This encodes CASSQGTGAGELFF. The chain carries TRBV3-1 (or the pseudogene TRBV3-2) and TRBJ2-2; 9 bases map to TRBD1. J gave up 6 bases and V 1 base, and 0 bases lay outside the gene matches. Per the germline V gene, CDR1 is LGHDT and CDR2 is YNNKEL (reference sequence). The CDR3 consists of 14 residues.

The V gene is TRBV5-1, the J gene TRBJ2-7; D perhaps matches TRBD1 (6 bases). The germline CDR1 and CDR2 sequences are SGHRS and YFSETQ. CDR3 size: 16 residues. V lost 0 bases and J 0 bases, leaving 13 bases between the germline ends. The CDR3 region has the DNA TGCGCCAGCAGCTTGGCAGGGACACCGTTCTCCTACGAGCAGTACTTC. Translation: CASSLAGTPFSYEQYF. The whole variable domain, remainder taken from reference TRBV5-1 and TRBJ2-7, is KAGVTQTPRYLIKTRGQQVTLSCSPISGHRSVSWYQQTPGQGLQFLFEYFSETQRNKGNFPGRFSGRQFSNSRSEMNVSTLELGDSALYLCASSLAGTPFSYEQYFGPGTRLTVT.

This chain connects TRBV7-8 to TRBJ2-1, with TRBD2 matching 13 bases. Germline V gene sequence: CDR1 SGHVS, CDR2 FQNEAQ. J gave up 6 bases and V 5 bases, and 16 bases lay outside the gene matches. CDR3 length: 19 amino acids. CDR3 DNA: TGTGCCAGCAGCCCAAGACTAGCGGGGGGCAAAGAGGTGTTCAATGAGCAGTTCTTC. Amino acids: CASSPRLAGGKEVFNEQFF.

V usage is TRBV27 and J usage is TRBJ1-2; TRBD1 might be the D (6 bases). V was clipped by 4 bases and J by 2 bases, with 8 bases between them. The CDR3 totals 13 residues. Germline loops: CDR1 MNHEY, CDR2 SMNVEV (reference sequence). The CDR3, as DNA: TGTGCCAGCAGTTCGGGGGGCAACTATGGCTACACCTTC. Protein: CASSSGGNYGYTF.

This clone was counted once. The chain joins TRBV4-1 to TRBJ2-5; 11 nucleotides agree with TRBD2. The CDR3 contains 18 residues. Germline CDR1 is MGHRA and CDR2 is YSYEKL. The V and J ends lost 4 bases and 5 bases, in that order; junction bases with no gene match: 15. CDR3 in amino acids: CASSPGLVAGGSGETQYF. The CDR3, as DNA: TGCGCCAGCAGCCCTGGACTGGTAGCGGGAGGGTCCGGGGAGACCCAGTACTTC.

V gene TRBV30 combines with J gene TRBJ2-7; D perhaps matches TRBD2 (5 bases). Germline V gene data show CDR1 as GTSNPN and CDR2 as SVGIG (reference sequence). V was trimmed by 0 bases and J by 4 bases, leaving 10 bases between them. The CDR3 length is 13 residues. The CDR3 DNA follows: TGTGCCTGGAGTGTTGGAGGCCATTACGAGCAGTACTTC. Translation gives CAWSVGGHYEQYF. Full variable domain (outside the CDR3, taken from reference TRBV30 and TRBJ2-7): SQTIHQWPATLVQPVGSPLSLECTVEGTSNPNLYWYRQAAGRGLQLLFYSVGIGQISSEVPQNLSASRPQDRQFILSSKKLLLSDSGFYLCAWSVGGHYEQYFGPGTRLTVT.